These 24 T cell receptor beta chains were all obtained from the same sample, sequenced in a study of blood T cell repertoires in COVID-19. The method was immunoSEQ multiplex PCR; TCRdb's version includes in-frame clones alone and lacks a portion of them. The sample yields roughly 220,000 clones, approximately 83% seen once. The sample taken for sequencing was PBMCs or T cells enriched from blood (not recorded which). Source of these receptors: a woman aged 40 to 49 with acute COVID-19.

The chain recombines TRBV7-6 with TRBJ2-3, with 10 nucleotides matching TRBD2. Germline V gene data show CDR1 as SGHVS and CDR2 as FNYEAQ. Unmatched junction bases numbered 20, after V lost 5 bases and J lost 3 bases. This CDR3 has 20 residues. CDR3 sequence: CASSPFRHQREGHRTDTQYF. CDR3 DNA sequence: TGTGCCAGCAGCCCCTTTCGTCATCAGCGGGAGGGCCATCGAACAGATACGCAGTATTTT.

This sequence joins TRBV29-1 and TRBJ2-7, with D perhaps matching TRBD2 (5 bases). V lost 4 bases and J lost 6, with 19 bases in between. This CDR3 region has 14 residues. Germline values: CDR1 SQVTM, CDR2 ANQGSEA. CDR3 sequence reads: CSVALGNVIPEQYF. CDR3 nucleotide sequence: TGCAGCGTTGCGCTCGGGAATGTTATCCCCGAGCAGTACTTC.

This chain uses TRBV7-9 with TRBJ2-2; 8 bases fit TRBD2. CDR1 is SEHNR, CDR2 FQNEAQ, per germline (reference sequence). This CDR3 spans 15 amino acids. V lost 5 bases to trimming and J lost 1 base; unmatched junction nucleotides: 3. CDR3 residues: CASSRAGVNTGELFF. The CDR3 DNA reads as TGTGCCAGCAGCCGAGCGGGGGTGAACACCGGGGAGCTGTTTTTT.

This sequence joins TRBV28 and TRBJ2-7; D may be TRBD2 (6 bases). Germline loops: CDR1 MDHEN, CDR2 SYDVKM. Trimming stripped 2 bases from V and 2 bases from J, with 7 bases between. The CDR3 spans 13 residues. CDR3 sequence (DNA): TGTGCCAGCAGTTTAAGACTAGCCTACGAGCAGTACTTC. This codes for CASSLRLAYEQYF.

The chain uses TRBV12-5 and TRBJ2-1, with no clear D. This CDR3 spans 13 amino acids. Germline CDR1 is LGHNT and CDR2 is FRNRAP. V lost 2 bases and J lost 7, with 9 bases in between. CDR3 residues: CASGLSMRNEQFF. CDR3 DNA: TGTGCTAGTGGTTTGTCGATGAGGAATGAGCAGTTCTTC. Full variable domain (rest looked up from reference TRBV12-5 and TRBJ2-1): DARVTQTPRHKVTEMGQEVTMRCQPILGHNTVFWYRQTMMQGLELLAYFRNRAPLDDSGMPKDRFSAEMPDATLATLKIQPSEPRDSAVYFCASGLSMRNEQFFGPGTRLTVL.

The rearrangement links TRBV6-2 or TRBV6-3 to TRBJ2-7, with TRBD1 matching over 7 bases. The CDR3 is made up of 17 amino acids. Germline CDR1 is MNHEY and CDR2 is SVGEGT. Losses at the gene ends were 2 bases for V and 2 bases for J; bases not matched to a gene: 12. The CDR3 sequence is CASSYALVRGKTYEQYF. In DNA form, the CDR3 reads TGTGCCAGCAGTTACGCATTGGTCAGGGGGAAGACCTACGAGCAGTACTTC.

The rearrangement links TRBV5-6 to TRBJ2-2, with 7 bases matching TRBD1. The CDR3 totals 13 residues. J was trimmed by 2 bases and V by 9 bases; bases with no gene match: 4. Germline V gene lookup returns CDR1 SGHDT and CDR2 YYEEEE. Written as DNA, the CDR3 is TGTGCCACTGGACAGGCAAACACCGGGGAGCTGTTTTTT. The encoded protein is CATGQANTGELFF.

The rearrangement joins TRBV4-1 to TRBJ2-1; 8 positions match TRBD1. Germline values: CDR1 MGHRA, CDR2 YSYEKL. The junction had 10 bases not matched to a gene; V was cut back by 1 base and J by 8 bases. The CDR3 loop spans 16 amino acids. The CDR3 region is CASSQGQGASADEQFF. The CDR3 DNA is TGCGCCAGCAGCCAAGGGCAGGGGGCGAGCGCCGATGAGCAGTTCTTC.

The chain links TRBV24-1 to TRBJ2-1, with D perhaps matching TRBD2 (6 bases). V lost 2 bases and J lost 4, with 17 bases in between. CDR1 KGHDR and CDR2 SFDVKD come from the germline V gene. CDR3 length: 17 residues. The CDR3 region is CATSDSTTSRRYNEQFF. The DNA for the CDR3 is TGTGCCACCAGTGATTCGACAACTAGCAGACGTTACAATGAGCAGTTCTTC.

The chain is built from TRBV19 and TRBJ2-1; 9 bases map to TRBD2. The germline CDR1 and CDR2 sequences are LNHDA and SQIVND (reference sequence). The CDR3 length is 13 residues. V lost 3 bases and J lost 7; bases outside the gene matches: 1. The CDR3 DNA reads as TGTGCCAGTAGTATGCGGGAGGGGAATGAGCAGTTCTTC. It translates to CASSMREGNEQFF.

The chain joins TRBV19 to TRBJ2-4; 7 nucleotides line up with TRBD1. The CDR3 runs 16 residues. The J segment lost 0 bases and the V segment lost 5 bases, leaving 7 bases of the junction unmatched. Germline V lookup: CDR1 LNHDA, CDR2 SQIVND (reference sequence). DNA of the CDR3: TGTGCCAGTAGTGCGACAGGGATCCTAGCCAAAAACATTCAGTACTTC. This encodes CASSATGILAKNIQYF.

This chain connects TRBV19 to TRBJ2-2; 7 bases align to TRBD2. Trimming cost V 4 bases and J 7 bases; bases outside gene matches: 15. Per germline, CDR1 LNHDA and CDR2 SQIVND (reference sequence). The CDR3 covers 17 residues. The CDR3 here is CASSTPSGRGRVGELFF. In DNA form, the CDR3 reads TGTGCCAGTAGTACCCCCTCGGGGAGGGGAAGAGTCGGGGAGCTGTTTTTT. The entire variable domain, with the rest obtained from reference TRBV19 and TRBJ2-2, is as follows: DGGITQSPKYLFRKEGQNVTLSCEQNLNHDAMYWYRQDPGQGLRLIYYSQIVNDFQKGDIAEGYSVSREKKESFPLTVTSAQKNPTAFYLCASSTPSGRGRVGELFFGEGSRLTVL.

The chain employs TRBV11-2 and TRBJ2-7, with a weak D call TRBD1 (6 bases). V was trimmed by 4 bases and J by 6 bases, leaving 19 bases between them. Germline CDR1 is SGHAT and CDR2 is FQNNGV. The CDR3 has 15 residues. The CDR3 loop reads CASSSSGAALGEQYF. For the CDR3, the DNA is TGTGCCAGCAGCTCATCAGGGGCCGCCCTCGGCGAGCAGTACTTC.

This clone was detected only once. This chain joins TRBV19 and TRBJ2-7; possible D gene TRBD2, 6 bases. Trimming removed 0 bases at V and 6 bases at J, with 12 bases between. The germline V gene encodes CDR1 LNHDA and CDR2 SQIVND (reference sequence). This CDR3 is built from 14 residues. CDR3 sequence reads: CASSIDLGTGEQYF. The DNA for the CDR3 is TGTGCCAGTAGTATAGATCTCGGGACTGGCGAGCAGTACTTC.

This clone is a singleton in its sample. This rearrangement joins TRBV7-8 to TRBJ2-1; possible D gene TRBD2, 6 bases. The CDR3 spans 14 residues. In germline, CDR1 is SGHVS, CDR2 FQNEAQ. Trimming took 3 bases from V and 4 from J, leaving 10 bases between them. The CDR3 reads CASSLRDLYNEQFF. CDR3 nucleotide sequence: TGTGCCAGCAGCTTGCGGGATCTATACAATGAGCAGTTCTTC. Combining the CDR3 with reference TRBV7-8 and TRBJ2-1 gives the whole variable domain GAGVSQSPRYKVAKRGQDVALRCDPISGHVSLFWYQQALGQGPEFLTYFQNEAQLDKSGLPSDRFFAERPEGSVSTLKIQRTQQEDSAVYLCASSLRDLYNEQFFGPGTRLTVL.

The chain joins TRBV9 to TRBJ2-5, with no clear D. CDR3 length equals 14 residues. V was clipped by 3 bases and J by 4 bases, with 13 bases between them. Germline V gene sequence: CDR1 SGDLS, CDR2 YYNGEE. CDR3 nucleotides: TGTGCCAGCAGCGAAGTTACGGGTGCAGAGACCCAGTACTTC. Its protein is CASSEVTGAETQYF.

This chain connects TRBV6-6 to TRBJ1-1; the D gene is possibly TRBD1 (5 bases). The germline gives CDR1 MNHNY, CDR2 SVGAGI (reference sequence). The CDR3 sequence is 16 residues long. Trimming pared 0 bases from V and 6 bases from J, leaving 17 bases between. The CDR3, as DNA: TGTGCCAGCAGTTACTCCGGGGGAGGGTTGGTATCTGAAGCTTTCTTT. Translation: CASSYSGGGLVSEAFF.

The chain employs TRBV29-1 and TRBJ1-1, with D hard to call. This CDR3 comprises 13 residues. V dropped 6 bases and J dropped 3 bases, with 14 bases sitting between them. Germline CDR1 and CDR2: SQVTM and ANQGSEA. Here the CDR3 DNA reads TGCAGCGTGGGAGACGGGCTGGACACTGAAGCTTTCTTT. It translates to CSVGDGLDTEAFF.

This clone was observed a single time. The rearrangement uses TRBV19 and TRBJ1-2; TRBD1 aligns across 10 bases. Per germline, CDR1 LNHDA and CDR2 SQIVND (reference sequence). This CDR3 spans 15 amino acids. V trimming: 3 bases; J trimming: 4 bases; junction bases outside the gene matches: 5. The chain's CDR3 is CASSIGTGAFYGYTF. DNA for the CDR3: TGTGCCAGTAGTATCGGGACAGGGGCTTTCTATGGCTACACCTTC.

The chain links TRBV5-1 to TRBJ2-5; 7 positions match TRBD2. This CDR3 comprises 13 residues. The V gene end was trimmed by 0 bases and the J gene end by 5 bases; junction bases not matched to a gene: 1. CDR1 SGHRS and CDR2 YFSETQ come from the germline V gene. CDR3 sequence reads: CASSLVGGETQYF. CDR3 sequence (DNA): TGCGCCAGCAGCTTGGTGGGAGGGGAGACCCAGTACTTC.

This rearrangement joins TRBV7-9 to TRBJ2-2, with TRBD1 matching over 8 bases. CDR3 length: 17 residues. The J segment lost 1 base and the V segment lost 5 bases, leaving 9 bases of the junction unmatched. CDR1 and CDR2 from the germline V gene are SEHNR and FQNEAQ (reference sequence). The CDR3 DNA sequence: TGTGCCAGCAGCCCCCTTACAGGGGGTTTGAACACCGGGGAGCTGTTTTTT. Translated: CASSPLTGGLNTGELFF.

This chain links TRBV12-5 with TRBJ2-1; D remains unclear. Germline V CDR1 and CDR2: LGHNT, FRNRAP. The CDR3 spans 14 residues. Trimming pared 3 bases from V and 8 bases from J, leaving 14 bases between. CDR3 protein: CASGLLSFPDEQFF. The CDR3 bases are TGTGCTAGTGGTTTATTGAGTTTTCCCGATGAGCAGTTCTTC. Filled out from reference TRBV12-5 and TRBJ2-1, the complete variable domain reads DARVTQTPRHKVTEMGQEVTMRCQPILGHNTVFWYRQTMMQGLELLAYFRNRAPLDDSGMPKDRFSAEMPDATLATLKIQPSEPRDSAVYFCASGLLSFPDEQFFGPGTRLTVL.

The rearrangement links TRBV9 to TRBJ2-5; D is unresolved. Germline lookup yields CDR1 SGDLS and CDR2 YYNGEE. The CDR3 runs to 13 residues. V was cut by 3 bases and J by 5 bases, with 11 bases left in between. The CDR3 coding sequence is TGTGCCAGCAGCGCCGCCTTGGAGGAGACCCAGTACTTC. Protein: CASSAALEETQYF.

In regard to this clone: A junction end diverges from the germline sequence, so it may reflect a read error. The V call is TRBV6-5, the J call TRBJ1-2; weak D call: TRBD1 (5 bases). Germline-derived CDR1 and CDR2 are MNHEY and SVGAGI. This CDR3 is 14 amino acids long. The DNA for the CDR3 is TGTGCCAGCAGTTACTCGTTTTCGGGGGACGGTCGGGCCTTC. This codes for CASSYSFSGDGRAF.